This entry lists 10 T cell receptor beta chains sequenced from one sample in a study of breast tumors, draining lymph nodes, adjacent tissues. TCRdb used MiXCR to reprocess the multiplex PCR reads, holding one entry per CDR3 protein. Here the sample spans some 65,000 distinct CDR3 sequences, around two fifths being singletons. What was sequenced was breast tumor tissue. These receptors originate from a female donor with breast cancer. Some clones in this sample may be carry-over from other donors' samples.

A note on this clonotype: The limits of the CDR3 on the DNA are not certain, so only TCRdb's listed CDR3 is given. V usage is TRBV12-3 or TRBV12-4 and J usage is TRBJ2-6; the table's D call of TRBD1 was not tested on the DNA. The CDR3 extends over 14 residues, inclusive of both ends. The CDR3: CASSFVGAGNTEAF.

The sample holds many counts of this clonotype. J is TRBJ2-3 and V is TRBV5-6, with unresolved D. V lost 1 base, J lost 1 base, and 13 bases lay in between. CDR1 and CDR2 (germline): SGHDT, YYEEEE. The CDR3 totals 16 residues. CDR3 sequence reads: CASSLPHLPRTDTQYF. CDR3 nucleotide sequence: TGTGCCAGCAGCTTGCCCCACCTGCCTCGCACAGATACGCAGTATTTT.

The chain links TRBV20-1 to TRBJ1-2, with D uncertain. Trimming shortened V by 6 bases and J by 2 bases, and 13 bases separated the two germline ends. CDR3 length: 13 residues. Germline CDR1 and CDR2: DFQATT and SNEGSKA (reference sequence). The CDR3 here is CSAEQRINYGYTF. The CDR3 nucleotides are TGCAGTGCGGAACAGCGGATAAACTATGGCTACACCTTC.

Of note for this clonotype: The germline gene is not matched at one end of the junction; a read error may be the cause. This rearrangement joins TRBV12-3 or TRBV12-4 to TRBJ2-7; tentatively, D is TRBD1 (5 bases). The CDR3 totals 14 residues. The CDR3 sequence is CAGSLIGVVYGQYF. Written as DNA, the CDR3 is TGTGCCGGCAGTTTAATAGGGGTGGTCTACGGGCAGTACTTC.

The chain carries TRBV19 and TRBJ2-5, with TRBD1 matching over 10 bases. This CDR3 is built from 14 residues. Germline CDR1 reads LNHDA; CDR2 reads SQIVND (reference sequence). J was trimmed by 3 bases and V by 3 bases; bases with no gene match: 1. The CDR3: CASSMGTGEETQYF. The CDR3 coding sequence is TGTGCCAGTAGTATGGGGACAGGGGAAGAGACCCAGTACTTC.

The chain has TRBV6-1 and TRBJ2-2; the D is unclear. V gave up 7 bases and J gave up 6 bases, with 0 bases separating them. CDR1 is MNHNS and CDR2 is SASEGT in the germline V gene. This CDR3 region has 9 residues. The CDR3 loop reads CASTGELFF. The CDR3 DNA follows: TGTGCCAGCACCGGGGAGCTGTTTTTT.

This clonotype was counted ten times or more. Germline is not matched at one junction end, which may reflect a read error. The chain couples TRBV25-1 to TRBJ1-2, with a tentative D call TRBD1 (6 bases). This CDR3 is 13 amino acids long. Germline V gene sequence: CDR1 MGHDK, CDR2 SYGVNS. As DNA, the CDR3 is TGTGCCAGCAGTGAGGCAGGGGACTACGGCTACACCTTC. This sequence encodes CASSEAGDYGYTF.

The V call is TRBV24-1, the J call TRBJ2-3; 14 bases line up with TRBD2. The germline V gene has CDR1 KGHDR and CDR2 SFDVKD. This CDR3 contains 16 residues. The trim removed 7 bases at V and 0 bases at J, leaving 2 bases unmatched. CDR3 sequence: CATSGTSGGSTDTQYF. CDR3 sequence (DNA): TGTGCCACCAGCGGGACTAGCGGGGGAAGCACAGATACGCAGTATTTT.

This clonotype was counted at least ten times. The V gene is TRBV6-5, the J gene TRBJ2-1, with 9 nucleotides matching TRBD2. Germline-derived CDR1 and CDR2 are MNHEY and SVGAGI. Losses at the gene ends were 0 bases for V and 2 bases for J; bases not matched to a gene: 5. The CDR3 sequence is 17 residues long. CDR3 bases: TGTGCCAGCAGTTACTCTCCTAGCGGGAACACCTACAATGAGCAGTTCTTC. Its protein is CASSYSPSGNTYNEQFF.

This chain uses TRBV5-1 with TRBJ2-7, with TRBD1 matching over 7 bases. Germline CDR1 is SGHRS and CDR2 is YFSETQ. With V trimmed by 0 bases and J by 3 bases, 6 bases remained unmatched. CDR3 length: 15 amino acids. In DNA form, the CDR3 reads TGCGCCAGCAGCTTGGCCGGGACAGAAAACTACGAGCAGTACTTC. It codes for CASSLAGTENYEQYF.